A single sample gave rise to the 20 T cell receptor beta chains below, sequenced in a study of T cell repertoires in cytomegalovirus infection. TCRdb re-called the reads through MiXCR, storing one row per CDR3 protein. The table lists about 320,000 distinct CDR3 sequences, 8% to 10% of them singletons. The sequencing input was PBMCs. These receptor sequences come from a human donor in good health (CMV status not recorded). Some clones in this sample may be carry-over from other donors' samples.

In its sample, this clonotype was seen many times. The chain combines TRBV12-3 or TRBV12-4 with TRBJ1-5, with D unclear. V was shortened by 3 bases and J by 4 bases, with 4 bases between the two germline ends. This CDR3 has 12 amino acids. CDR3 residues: CASSFENQPQHF. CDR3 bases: TGTGCCAGCAGTTTTGAGAATCAGCCCCAGCATTTT.

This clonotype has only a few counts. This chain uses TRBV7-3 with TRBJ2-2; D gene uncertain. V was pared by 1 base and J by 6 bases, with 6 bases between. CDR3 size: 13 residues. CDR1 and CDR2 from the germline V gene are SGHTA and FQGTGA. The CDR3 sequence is CASSLKGSGELFF. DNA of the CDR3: TGTGCCAGCAGCTTAAAGGGTTCCGGGGAGCTGTTTTTT.

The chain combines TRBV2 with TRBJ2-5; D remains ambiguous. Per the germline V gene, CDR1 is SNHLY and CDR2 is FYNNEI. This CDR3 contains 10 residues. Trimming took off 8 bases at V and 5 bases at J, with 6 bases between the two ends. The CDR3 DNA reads TGTGCCAGCCAAGCGGAGACCCAGTACTTC. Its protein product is CASQAETQYF.

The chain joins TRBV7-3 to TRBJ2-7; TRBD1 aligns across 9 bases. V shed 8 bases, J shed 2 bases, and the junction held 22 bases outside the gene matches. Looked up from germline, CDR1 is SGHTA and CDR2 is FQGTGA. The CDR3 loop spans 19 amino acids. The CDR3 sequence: CASPRAQQGAPTSAYEQYF. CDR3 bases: TGTGCCAGCCCTCGGGCGCAACAGGGGGCTCCAACCTCGGCCTACGAGCAGTACTTC.

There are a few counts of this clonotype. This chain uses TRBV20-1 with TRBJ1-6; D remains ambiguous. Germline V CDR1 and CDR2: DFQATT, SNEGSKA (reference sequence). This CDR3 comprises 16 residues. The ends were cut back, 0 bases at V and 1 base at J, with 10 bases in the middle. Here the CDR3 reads CSARDNRKSYNSPLHF. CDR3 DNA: TGCAGTGCTAGAGATAATAGGAAATCCTATAATTCACCCCTCCACTTT.

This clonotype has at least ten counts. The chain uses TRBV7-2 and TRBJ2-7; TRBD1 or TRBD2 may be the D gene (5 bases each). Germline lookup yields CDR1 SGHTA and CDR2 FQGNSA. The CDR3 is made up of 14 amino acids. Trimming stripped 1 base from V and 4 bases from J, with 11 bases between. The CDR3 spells CASSLERGLYEQYF. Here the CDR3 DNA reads TGTGCCAGCAGCTTAGAACGGGGCCTTTACGAGCAGTACTTC.

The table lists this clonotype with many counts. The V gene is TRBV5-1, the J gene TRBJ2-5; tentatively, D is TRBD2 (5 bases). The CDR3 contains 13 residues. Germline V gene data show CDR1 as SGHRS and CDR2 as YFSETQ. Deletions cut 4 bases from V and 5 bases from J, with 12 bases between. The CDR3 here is CASSQGLEETQYF. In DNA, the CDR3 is TGCGCCAGCAGCCAAGGACTGGAGGAGACCCAGTACTTC.

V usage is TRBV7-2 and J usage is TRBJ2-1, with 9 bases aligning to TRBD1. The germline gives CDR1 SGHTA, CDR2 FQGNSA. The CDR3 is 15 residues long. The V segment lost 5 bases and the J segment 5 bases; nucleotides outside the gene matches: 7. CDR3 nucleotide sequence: TGTGCCAGCAGCCGCGACAGGGGGGGCAACAATGAGCAGTTCTTC. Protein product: CASSRDRGGNNEQFF.

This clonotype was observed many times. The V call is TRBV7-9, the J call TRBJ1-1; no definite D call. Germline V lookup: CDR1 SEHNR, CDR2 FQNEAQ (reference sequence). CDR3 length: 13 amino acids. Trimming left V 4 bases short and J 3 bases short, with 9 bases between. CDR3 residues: CASSYGRDTEAFF. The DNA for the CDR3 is TGTGCCAGCAGCTACGGACGGGACACTGAAGCTTTCTTT.

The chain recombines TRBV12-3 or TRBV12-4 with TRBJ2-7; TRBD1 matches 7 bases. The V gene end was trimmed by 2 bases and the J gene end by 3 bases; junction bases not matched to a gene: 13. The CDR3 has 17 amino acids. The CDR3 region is CASSLPPSPRGIYEQYF. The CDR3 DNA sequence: TGTGCCAGCAGTTTACCCCCATCCCCCAGGGGGATCTACGAGCAGTACTTC.

In DNA, the CDR3 is TGTGCCAGCAGTACCAACACAGATACGCAGTATTTT. Translated: CASSTNTDTQYF. The rearrangement joins TRBV12-3 or TRBV12-4 to TRBJ2-3; the D is unclear. V was cut by 5 bases and J by 2 bases, with 5 bases left in between. This CDR3 has 12 amino acids.

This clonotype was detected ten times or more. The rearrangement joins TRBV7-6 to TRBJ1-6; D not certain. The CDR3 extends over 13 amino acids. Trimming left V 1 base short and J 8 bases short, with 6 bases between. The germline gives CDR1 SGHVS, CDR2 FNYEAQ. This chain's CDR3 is CASSLVVDSPLHF. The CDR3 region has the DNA TGTGCCAGCAGCTTAGTGGTTGATTCACCCCTCCACTTT.

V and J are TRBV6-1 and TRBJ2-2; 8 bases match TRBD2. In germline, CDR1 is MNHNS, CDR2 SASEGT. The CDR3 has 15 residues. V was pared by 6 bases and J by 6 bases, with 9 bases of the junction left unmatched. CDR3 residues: CASRLRGGYAGELFF. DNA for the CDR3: TGTGCCAGCAGGCTCCGGGGGGGCTACGCCGGGGAGCTGTTTTTT.

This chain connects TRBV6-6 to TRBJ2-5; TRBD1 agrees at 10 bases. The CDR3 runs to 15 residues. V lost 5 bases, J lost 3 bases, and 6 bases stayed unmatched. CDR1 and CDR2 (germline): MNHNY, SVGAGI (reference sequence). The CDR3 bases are TGTGCCAGCAGTCCGGGACAGGGGTTCGAAGAGACCCAGTACTTC. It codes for CASSPGQGFEETQYF.

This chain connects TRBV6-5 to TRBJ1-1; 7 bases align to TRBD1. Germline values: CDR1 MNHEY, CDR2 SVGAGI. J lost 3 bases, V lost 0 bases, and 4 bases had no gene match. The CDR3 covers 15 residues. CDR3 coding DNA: TGTGCCAGCAGTTACTCTACACAGGGGTACACTGAAGCTTTCTTT. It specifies CASSYSTQGYTEAFF.

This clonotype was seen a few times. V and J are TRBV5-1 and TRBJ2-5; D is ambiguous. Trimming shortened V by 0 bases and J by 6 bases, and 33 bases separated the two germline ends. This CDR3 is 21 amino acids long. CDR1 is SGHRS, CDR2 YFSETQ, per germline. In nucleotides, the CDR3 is TGCGCCAGCAGCTTGGATTGGGAATCACCGACCAATTCCATCTATGAAAAGACCCAGTACTTC. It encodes CASSLDWESPTNSIYEKTQYF.

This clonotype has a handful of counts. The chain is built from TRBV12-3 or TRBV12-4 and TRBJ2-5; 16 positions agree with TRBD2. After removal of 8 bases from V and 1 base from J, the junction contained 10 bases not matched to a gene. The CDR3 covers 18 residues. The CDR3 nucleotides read TGTGCCAGCTGTTATCCGGGACTAGCGGGGGGGAGCCAAGAGACCCAGTACTTC. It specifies CASCYPGLAGGSQETQYF.

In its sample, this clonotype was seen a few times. The CDR3 DNA follows: TGTGCCAGCAGCCATTGGTCGGGACAGGGGGCCTACGAGCAGTACTTC. Residues: CASSHWSGQGAYEQYF. The chain combines TRBV7-9 with TRBJ2-7, with 11 bases that match TRBD1. The ends lost 5 bases at V and 2 bases at J; junction bases unmatched: 8. The germline CDR1 and CDR2 sequences are SEHNR and FQNEAQ (reference sequence). This CDR3 comprises 16 residues.

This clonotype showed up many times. In DNA, the CDR3 is TGTGCCAGCAGCCTACCGGGACGGGCCTACGAGCAGTACTTC. This translates into CASSLPGRAYEQYF. The rearrangement joins TRBV5-4 to TRBJ2-7; perhaps D is TRBD1 or TRBD2 (5 bases each). Germline CDR1 reads SGHNT; CDR2 reads YYREEE (reference sequence). The CDR3 length is 14 residues. Trimming shortened V by 4 bases and J by 2 bases, and 13 bases separated the two germline ends. Combining the CDR3 with reference TRBV5-4 and TRBJ2-7 gives the whole variable domain ETGVTQSPTHLIKTRGQQVTLRCSSQSGHNTVSWYQQALGQGPQFIFQYYREEENGRGNFPPRFSGLQFPNYSSELNVNALELDDSALYLCASSLPGRAYEQYFGPGTRLTVT.

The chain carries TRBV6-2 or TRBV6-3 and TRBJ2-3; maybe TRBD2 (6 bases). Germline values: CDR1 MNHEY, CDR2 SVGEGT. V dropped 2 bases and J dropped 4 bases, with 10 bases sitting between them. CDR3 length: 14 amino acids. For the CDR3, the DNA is TGTGCCAGCAGTTACGGGGCGGGACCAGATACGCAGTATTTT. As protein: CASSYGAGPDTQYF.